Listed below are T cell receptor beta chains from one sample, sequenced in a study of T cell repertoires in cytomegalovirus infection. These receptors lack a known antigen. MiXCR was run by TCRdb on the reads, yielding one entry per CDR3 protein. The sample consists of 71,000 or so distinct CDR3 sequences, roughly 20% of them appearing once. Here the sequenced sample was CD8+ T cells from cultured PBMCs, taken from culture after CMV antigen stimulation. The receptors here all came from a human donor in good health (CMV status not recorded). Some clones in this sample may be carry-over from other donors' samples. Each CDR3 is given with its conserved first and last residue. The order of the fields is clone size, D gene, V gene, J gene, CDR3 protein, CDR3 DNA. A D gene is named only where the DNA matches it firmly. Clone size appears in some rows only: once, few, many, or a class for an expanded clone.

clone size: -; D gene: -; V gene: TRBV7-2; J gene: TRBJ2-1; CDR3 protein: CASSLARPNPYNEQFF; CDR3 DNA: TGTGCCAGCAGCTTAGCTAGACCAAACCCCTACAATGAGCAGTTCTTC
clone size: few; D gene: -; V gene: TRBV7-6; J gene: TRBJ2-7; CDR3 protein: CASSLEAPYEQYF; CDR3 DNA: TGTGCCAGCAGCTTAGAGGCTCCCTACGAGCAGTACTTC
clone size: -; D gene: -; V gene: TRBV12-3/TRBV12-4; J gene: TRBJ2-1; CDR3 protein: CASLVSDEGDEQFF; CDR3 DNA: TGTGCCAGCTTGGTGTCAGACGAGGGGGATGAGCAGTTCTTC
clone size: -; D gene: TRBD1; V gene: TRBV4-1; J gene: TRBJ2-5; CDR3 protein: CASSPRSGQGQETQYF; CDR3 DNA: TGCGCCAGCAGCCCAAGATCTGGACAGGGACAAGAGACCCAGTACTTC
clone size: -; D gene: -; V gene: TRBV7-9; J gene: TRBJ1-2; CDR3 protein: CASSQGSNYGYTF; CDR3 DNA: TGTGCCAGCAGCCAGGGATCTAACTATGGCTACACCTTC
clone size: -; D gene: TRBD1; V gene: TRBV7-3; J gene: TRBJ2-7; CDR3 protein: CASSRTGGASEQYF; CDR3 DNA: TGTGCCAGCAGTCGGACAGGGGGCGCATCCGAGCAGTACTTC
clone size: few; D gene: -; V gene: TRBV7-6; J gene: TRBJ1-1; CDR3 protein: CASSTNGNTEAFF; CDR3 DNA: TGTGCCAGCAGCACCAATGGAAACACTGAAGCTTTCTTT
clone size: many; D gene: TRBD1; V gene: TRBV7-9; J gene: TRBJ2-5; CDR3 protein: CASSPSDRRETQYF; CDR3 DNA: TGTGCCAGCAGCCCTTCGGACAGGCGGGAGACCCAGTACTTC
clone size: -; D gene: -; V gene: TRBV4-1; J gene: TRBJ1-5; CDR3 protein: CASSQVMDSQPQHF; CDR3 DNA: TGCGCCAGCAGCCAAGTCATGGACAGCCAGCCCCAGCATTTT
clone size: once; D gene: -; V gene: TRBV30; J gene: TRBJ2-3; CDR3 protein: CAWSVGTVITDTQYF; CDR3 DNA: TGTGCCTGGAGTGTAGGAACGGTGATCACAGATACGCAGTATTTT
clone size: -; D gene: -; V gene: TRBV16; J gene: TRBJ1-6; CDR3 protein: CASSQSRGNSPLHF; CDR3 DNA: TGTGCCAGCAGCCAATCTCGGGGAAATTCACCCCTCCACTTT
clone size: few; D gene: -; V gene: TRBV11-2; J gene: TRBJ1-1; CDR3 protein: CASSSDNPGPYTEAFF; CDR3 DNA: TGTGCCAGCAGCTCGGACAATCCGGGACCCTACACTGAAGCTTTCTTT
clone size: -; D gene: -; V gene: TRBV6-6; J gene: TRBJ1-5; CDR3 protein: CASSYPPGLDRGNQPQHF; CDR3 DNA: TGTGCCAGCAGTTACCCCCCGGGACTTGATAGGGGCAATCAGCCCCAGCATTTT
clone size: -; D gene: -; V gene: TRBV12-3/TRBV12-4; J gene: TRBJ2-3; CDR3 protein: CASSFIDTQYF; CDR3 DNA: TGTGCCAGCAGTTTCATAGATACGCAGTATTTT
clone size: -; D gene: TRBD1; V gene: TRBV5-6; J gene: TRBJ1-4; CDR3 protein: CASSHEWDSDREKLFF; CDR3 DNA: TGTGCCAGCAGCCACGAGTGGGACAGTGATCGTGAAAAACTGTTTTTT
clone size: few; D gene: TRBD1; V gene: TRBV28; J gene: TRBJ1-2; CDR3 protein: CASSLPGQGHYGYTF; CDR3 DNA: TGTGCCAGCAGTTTACCCGGACAGGGACACTATGGCTACACCTTC
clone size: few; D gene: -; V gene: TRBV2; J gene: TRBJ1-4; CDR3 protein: CASSGLRDEKLFF; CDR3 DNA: TGTGCCAGCAGTGGGTTGCGGGATGAAAAACTGTTTTTT
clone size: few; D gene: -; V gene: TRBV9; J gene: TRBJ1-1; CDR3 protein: CASSVSGGGSTEAFF; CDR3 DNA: TGTGCCAGCAGCGTAAGCGGGGGCGGAAGCACTGAAGCTTTCTTT
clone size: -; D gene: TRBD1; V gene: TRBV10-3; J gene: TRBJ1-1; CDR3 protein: CAISDLTGRVNTEAFF; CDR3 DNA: TGTGCCATCAGTGACTTGACAGGGAGGGTGAACACTGAAGCTTTCTTT
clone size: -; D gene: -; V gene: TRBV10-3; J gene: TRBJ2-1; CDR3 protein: CATLAGGTYNEQFF; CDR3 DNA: TGTGCCACCCTAGCCGGAGGGACCTACAATGAGCAGTTCTTC
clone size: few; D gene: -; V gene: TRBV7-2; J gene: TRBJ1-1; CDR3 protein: CASSLAGDTLNTEAFF; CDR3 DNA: TGTGCCAGCAGCTTAGCGGGGGACACTCTGAACACTGAAGCTTTCTTT
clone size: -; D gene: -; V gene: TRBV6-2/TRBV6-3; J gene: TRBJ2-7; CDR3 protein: CASHSAREVYEQYF; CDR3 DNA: TGTGCCAGCCACTCCGCCAGGGAAGTATACGAGCAGTACTTC
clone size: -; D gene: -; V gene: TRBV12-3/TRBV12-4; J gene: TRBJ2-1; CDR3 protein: CASSRSSRDRFNEQFF; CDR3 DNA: TGTGCCAGCAGTCGTAGTTCCCGGGACCGCTTCAATGAGCAGTTCTTC
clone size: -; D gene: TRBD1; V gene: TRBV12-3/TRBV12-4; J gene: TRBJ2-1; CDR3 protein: CASSYRDRGYNEQFF; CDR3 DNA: TGTGCCAGCAGTTACCGGGACAGGGGATACAATGAGCAGTTCTTC
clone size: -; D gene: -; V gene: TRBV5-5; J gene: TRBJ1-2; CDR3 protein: CASIAGASNYGYTF; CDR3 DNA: TGTGCCAGCATTGCGGGAGCGTCTAACTATGGCTACACCTTC
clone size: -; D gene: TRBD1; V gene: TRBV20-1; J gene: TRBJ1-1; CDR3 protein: CSASRQGNTEAFF; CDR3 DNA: TGCAGTGCTAGCAGACAGGGGAACACTGAAGCTTTCTTT
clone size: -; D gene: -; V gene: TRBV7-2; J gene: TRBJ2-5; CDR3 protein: CASSLGSLGEETQYF; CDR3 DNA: TGTGCCAGCAGCTTAGGGAGTCTAGGGGAAGAGACCCAGTACTTC
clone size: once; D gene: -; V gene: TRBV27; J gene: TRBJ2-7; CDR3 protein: CASSSLRIAYEQYF; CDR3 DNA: TGTGCCAGCAGTTCTCTCCGGATAGCCTACGAGCAGTACTTC
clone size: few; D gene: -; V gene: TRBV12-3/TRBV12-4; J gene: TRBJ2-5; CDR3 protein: CASAILRGTQYF; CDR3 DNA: TGTGCCAGCGCCATTCTCCGGGGGACCCAGTACTTC